Listed below are T cell receptor beta chains from one sample, sequenced in a study of control samples from healthy donors and cancer patients. The method was immunoSEQ multiplex PCR; TCRdb's version includes in-frame clones alone and lacks a portion of them. The repertoire holds about 120,000 clones, approximately 87% seen once, with 2.9% in the top ten. The sample was blood. The receptors derive from a man between 60 and 70 years old in good health. The CDR3 runs from the conserved cysteine through the conserved F or W. D genes are given only for firm matches. A row's size may be missing; if present it is once, few, many or a size class.

cdr3_nt,cdr3_aa,clone_size,j_call,v_call,d_call
TGTGCCAGCAGGTCCACAGGGGGCGTAAATGGCTACACCTTC,CASRSTGGVNGYTF,.,TRBJ1-2,TRBV6-5,TRBD1
TGTGCCAGCAGCTTAAGCACTGGGAAGGAAGCTTTCTTT,CASSLSTGKEAFF,.,TRBJ1-1,TRBV7-3,.
TGTGCCAGCGGGGGAGAAGTAGCGGGGGCCACCGGGGAGCTGTTTTTT,CASGGEVAGATGELFF,.,TRBJ2-2,TRBV28,TRBD2
TGTGCCAGCATCGGGGCACCGAACACTGAAGCTTTCTTT,CASIGAPNTEAFF,.,TRBJ1-1,TRBV11-2,.
TGTGCCAGCAGCTCAGACGCAGGGGGTGGTAGGTTGCGGTTCTTC,CASSSDAGGGRLRFF,.,TRBJ2-1,TRBV7-3,TRBD1
TGTGCCAGTAGCCCTTCTGGAAACACCATATATTTT,CASSPSGNTIYF,.,TRBJ1-3,TRBV19,.
TGTGCCAGCTCACTGTTGGACAGTTTAACGGGTGGCTACACCTTC,CASSLLDSLTGGYTF,.,TRBJ1-2,TRBV18,.
TGTGCCAGCAGCTCGGGGACAGTTAATAGCAATCAGCCCCAGCATTTT,CASSSGTVNSNQPQHF,.,TRBJ1-5,TRBV7-2,TRBD1
TGTGCCAGCAGCCGTACGCGGGGGGGGACGGAGACCCAGTACTTC,CASSRTRGGTETQYF,.,TRBJ2-5,TRBV3-1/TRBV3-2,TRBD2
TGCGCCAGCAGCCAAGATTTGACTAGCGGGTTCGCAGATACGCAGTATTTT,CASSQDLTSGFADTQYF,.,TRBJ2-3,TRBV4-1,TRBD2
TGTGCCAGCAGCTTATCGGGGGAGGGTTCACCCCTCCACTTT,CASSLSGEGSPLHF,few,TRBJ1-6,TRBV11-2,.
TGTGCCAGCAGTGAAGGGTTAGGACAGACCTACGAGCAGTACTTC,CASSEGLGQTYEQYF,.,TRBJ2-7,TRBV6-1,.
TGCAGCGTTGAAACGGGACTGAATTTCTTCACAGATACGCAGTATTTT,CSVETGLNFFTDTQYF,.,TRBJ2-3,TRBV29-1,.
TGTGCCAGCAGCCCGGACAGGGCCCTCTACGAGCAGTACTTC,CASSPDRALYEQYF,.,TRBJ2-7,TRBV27,TRBD1
TGTGCCAGCAGTTACTCGTCAGAGAGCAATGAAAAACTGTTTTTT,CASSYSSESNEKLFF,.,TRBJ1-4,TRBV6-5,.
TGTGCCAGCAGATTACACCCCTTCGGGGGGTGGGAGACCCAGTACTTC,CASRLHPFGGWETQYF,.,TRBJ2-5,TRBV7-9,TRBD2
TGTGCCAGCAGCCAAGGCACAGGGATAATGAACACTGAAGCTTTCTTT,CASSQGTGIMNTEAFF,few,TRBJ1-1,TRBV3-1/TRBV3-2,.
TGTGCCACCCAAAGGGACTCGAGCTCCTACGAGCAGTACTTC,CATQRDSSSYEQYF,.,TRBJ2-7,TRBV10-3,.
TGTGCCAGTAGTACCCAGGCGGAGAATGAGCAGTTCTTC,CASSTQAENEQFF,.,TRBJ2-1,TRBV19,.
TGTGCCAGCAGCTATGATAATACTGGGGCCAACGTCCTGACTTTC,CASSYDNTGANVLTF,.,TRBJ2-6,TRBV7-2,.
TGTGCCAGCAGTGAATTTGACCGTAGCTCTGGAAACACCATATATTTT,CASSEFDRSSGNTIYF,few,TRBJ1-3,TRBV6-1,.
TGTGCCAGCAGCCTAACGACAGGGGGGTTTGATCAGCCCCAGCATTTT,CASSLTTGGFDQPQHF,.,TRBJ1-5,TRBV7-2,TRBD1
TGTGCCAGCAGTCCTGGGACGGGCTATGGCTACACCTTC,CASSPGTGYGYTF,once,TRBJ1-2,TRBV12-3/TRBV12-4,.
TGTGCCAGCAGCCCCGGACAGCGAACCACCATATATTTT,CASSPGQRTTIYF,.,TRBJ1-3,TRBV7-2,.
TGTGCCAGCTCGGAACAGGGGGCCACCTATAATTCACCCCTCCACTTT,CASSEQGATYNSPLHF,.,TRBJ1-6,TRBV18,TRBD1
TGTGCCAGCAGCGTAGAGGACGGCGCTGGAAACACCATATATTTT,CASSVEDGAGNTIYF,.,TRBJ1-3,TRBV9,.
TGCAGCGTTGGAGTAGTAAGCTCTGGAAACACCATATATTTT,CSVGVVSSGNTIYF,.,TRBJ1-3,TRBV29-1,.
TGTGCCAGCAGCGTAGTTCCAGGTTCTAACACCGGGGAGCTGTTTTTT,CASSVVPGSNTGELFF,.,TRBJ2-2,TRBV9,.
TGTGCCAGCAGTTTACCTTGGACAGCCTCTGGAAACACCATATATTTT,CASSLPWTASGNTIYF,.,TRBJ1-3,TRBV27,.